One and the same sample provided the 26 T cell receptor beta chains below, sequenced in a study of T cell responses to AZD1222 COVID-19 vaccine. Only in-frame clones appear in the TCRdb table, and some are missing; sequencing was by immunoSEQ multiplex PCR. The repertoire includes over 100,000 clones, around 87% of them detected once, and less than 4% sits in the top ten. The material was peripheral blood, obtained on day 0 of AZD1222 vaccination. The receptors were gathered from an adult in good health.

The chain joins TRBV6-6 to TRBJ1-2; tentatively, D is TRBD1 (5 bases). Germline assignment: CDR1 MNHNY and CDR2 SVGAGI (reference sequence). V lost 0 bases and J 7 bases, leaving 15 bases between the germline ends. The CDR3 is 15 residues long. CDR3 DNA: TGTGCCAGCAGTTACTCGGGGGAGGGGCGGGGTGGCTACACCTTC. This translates into CASSYSGEGRGGYTF.

The chain joins TRBV7-9 to TRBJ1-2; possible D gene TRBD1, 5 bases. The CDR3 runs to 14 residues. The V gene lost 1 base and the J gene lost 4 bases, with 10 bases spanning the gap. Germline lookup yields CDR1 SEHNR and CDR2 FQNEAQ (reference sequence). The CDR3 DNA reads TGTGCCAGCAGCTTAGATCAGGGCATCTATGGCTACACCTTC. Translating it yields CASSLDQGIYGYTF.

This chain uses TRBV5-5 with TRBJ2-1; a weak D match, TRBD2 (5 bases). The germline CDR1 and CDR2 sequences are SGHKS and YYEKEE (reference sequence). V was cut by 1 base and J by 12 bases, with 11 bases left in between. The length of the CDR3 is 12 residues. The CDR3, as DNA: TGTGCCAGCAGCTTGCAAGCGGCTTCGCAGTTCTTC. It specifies CASSLQAASQFF.

In DNA, the CDR3 is TGCGCCAGCAGCTTAAAAACTGCCACTGAAGCTTTCTTT. Amino acids: CASSLKTATEAFF. This chain connects TRBV5-1 to TRBJ1-1, with unresolved D. This CDR3 is built from 13 residues. V was cut by 2 bases and J by 4 bases, with 9 bases left in between. CDR1 SGHRS and CDR2 YFSETQ come from the germline V gene.

The genes are TRBV2 and TRBJ2-3; D possibly matches TRBD1 or TRBD2 (6 bases each). This CDR3 contains 15 residues. With 8 bases removed from V and 2 bases from J, the gap between germline ends came to 17 bases. Germline V gene sequence: CDR1 SNHLY, CDR2 FYNNEI. The CDR3 region has the DNA TGTGCCAGCCGACCAACGGGGGCCTCCACAGATACGCAGTATTTT. It specifies CASRPTGASTDTQYF. Full variable domain (outside the CDR3, taken from reference TRBV2 and TRBJ2-3): EPEVTQTPSHQVTQMGQEVILRCVPISNHLYFYWYRQILGQKVEFLVSFYNNEISEKSEIFDDQFSVERPDGSNFTLKIRSTKLEDSAMYFCASRPTGASTDTQYFGPGTRLTVL.

V gene TRBV10-3 combines with J gene TRBJ1-4; a weak D match, TRBD1 (5 bases). This CDR3 spans 14 amino acids. Trimming removed 3 bases at V and 0 bases at J, with 5 bases between. Looked up from germline, CDR1 is ENHRY and CDR2 is SYGVKD. CDR3 nucleotide sequence: TGTGCCATCAGTGAAGGGGCAACTAATGAAAAACTGTTTTTT. It is translated as CAISEGATNEKLFF.

This clone was recorded once. V is TRBV6-5 and J is TRBJ2-5; TRBD1 agrees at 8 bases. CDR3 size: 14 residues. After removal of 4 bases from V and 5 bases from J, the junction contained 6 bases not matched to a gene. Germline loops: CDR1 MNHEY, CDR2 SVGAGI. CDR3 sequence (DNA): TGTGCCAGCAGTTCTCGACAGGGGCGTGAGACCCAGTACTTC. Its protein product is CASSSRQGRETQYF.

V usage is TRBV19 and J usage is TRBJ1-5, with D uncertain. Trimming left V 4 bases short and J 0 bases short, with 10 bases between. The CDR3 is 15 amino acids. Germline V CDR1 and CDR2: LNHDA, SQIVND (reference sequence). The DNA of the CDR3 is TGTGCCAGTAGTAGCTGGGCTTATAGCAATCAGCCCCAGCATTTT. Translated, it gives CASSSWAYSNQPQHF.

The V call is TRBV2, the J call TRBJ1-4; TRBD1 matches 10 bases. The CDR3 is 16 amino acids. Germline V CDR1 and CDR2: SNHLY, FYNNEI. Losses at the gene ends were 6 bases for V and 3 bases for J; bases not matched to a gene: 7. The CDR3 region has the DNA TGTGCCAGCAGACGAGACAGGGGGCGGGCTAATGAAAAACTGTTTTTT. Its protein product is CASRRDRGRANEKLFF. Combining the CDR3 with reference TRBV2 and TRBJ1-4 gives the whole variable domain EPEVTQTPSHQVTQMGQEVILRCVPISNHLYFYWYRQILGQKVEFLVSFYNNEISEKSEIFDDQFSVERPDGSNFTLKIRSTKLEDSAMYFCASRRDRGRANEKLFFGSGTQLSVL.

CDR3 amino acids: CASEKHQGAGSPLHF. CDR3 nucleotides: TGTGCCAGCGAGAAACACCAGGGGGCCGGTTCACCCCTCCACTTT. V and J are TRBV6-5 and TRBJ1-6; 8 positions agree with TRBD1. V gave up 8 bases and J gave up 9 bases; unmatched junction bases: 12. The CDR3 is made up of 15 amino acids. Germline V gives CDR1 MNHEY, CDR2 SVGAGI.

This chain uses TRBV6-5 with TRBJ2-7; either TRBD1 or TRBD2 may fit D (6 bases each). The germline V gene encodes CDR1 MNHEY and CDR2 SVGAGI. CDR3 length equals 12 residues. Trimming cost V 6 bases and J 2 bases, with 8 bases left between them. The CDR3 sequence is CASREGAYEQYF. As DNA, the CDR3 is TGTGCCAGCAGGGAGGGGGCCTACGAGCAGTACTTC.

This clone occurred a few times. J is TRBJ1-6 and V is TRBV25-1, with 7 nucleotides matching TRBD1. From germline, CDR1 is MGHDK and CDR2 SYGVNS. J lost 6 bases, V lost 6 bases, and 5 bases had no gene match. The CDR3 extends over 14 amino acids. CDR3 protein: CASSPGQANSPLHF. The CDR3 coding sequence is TGTGCCAGCAGCCCCGGACAGGCTAATTCACCCCTCCACTTT.

The rearrangement joins TRBV18 to TRBJ1-2; possible D gene TRBD1, 5 bases. CDR1 and CDR2 (germline): KGHSH, LQKENI. This CDR3 comprises 14 residues. Between the trimmed V and J ends, which lost 3 bases and 8 bases, there was a span of 16 bases. CDR3 coding DNA: TGTGCCAGCTCACCCGCGCAAGGGGCGGAGGGCTACACCTTC. Its protein product is CASSPAQGAEGYTF.

The chain is built from TRBV2 and TRBJ2-1, with TRBD2 matching 9 bases. Trimming took 6 bases from V and 4 from J; bases not matched to a gene: 10. The CDR3 covers 16 residues. CDR1 and CDR2 (germline): SNHLY, FYNNEI. CDR3 DNA sequence: TGTGCCAGCAGGACCTGGGTAGCGGGGGCATACAATGAGCAGTTCTTC. Protein product: CASRTWVAGAYNEQFF.

The chain carries TRBV5-4 and TRBJ2-1, with 12 positions matching TRBD2. The V segment lost 0 bases and the J segment 2 bases; nucleotides outside the gene matches: 0. Looked up from germline, CDR1 is SGHNT and CDR2 is YYREEE (reference sequence). The CDR3 has 16 amino acids. CDR3: CASSLGTSGAYNEQFF. CDR3 coding DNA: TGTGCCAGCAGCTTGGGGACTAGCGGGGCCTACAATGAGCAGTTCTTC.

The CDR3 reads CATSRDLGGTGSSPLHF. For the CDR3, the DNA is TGTGCCACCAGCAGAGATTTGGGTGGGACAGGGTCTTCACCCCTCCACTTT. The rearrangement joins TRBV15 to TRBJ1-6, with TRBD1 matching over 9 bases. Germline CDR1 and CDR2: LNHNV and YYDKDF (reference sequence). This CDR3 is built from 17 residues. V shed 0 bases and J 9 bases; nucleotides not matched to a gene: 9.

The chain couples TRBV7-3 to TRBJ2-3; TRBD2 matches 8 bases. The germline V gene encodes CDR1 SGHTA and CDR2 FQGTGA. J was trimmed by 3 bases and V by 6 bases; bases with no gene match: 2. The CDR3 covers 13 residues. In DNA form, the CDR3 reads TGTGCCAGCAGGATAGCGGGAACAGATACGCAGTATTTT. It translates to CASRIAGTDTQYF.

The chain is built from TRBV6-6 and TRBJ2-7, with D unresolved. This CDR3 is built from 11 residues. The V gene lost 6 bases and the J gene lost 7 bases, with 10 bases spanning the gap. Germline CDR1 reads MNHNY; CDR2 reads SVGAGI (reference sequence). As DNA, the CDR3 is TGTGCCAGCAGCCTCTTAGGGGAGCAGTACTTC. This gives the protein CASSLLGEQYF.

The chain combines TRBV5-1 with TRBJ2-3; D gene uncertain. V dropped 5 bases and J dropped 2 bases, with 15 bases sitting between them. The CDR3 extends over 15 amino acids. Germline V CDR1 and CDR2: SGHRS, YFSETQ. Here the CDR3 reads CASSSGRTNTDTQYF. The CDR3 nucleotides read TGCGCCAGCAGTTCCGGAAGAACGAACACAGATACGCAGTATTTT.

The genes are TRBV6-5 and TRBJ1-2; 8 bases line up with TRBD1. The CDR3 has 14 residues. Per the germline V gene, CDR1 is MNHEY and CDR2 is SVGAGI. The ends lost 9 bases at V and 0 bases at J; junction bases unmatched: 6. The CDR3 sequence is CASGGTGSNYGYTF. The DNA for the CDR3 is TGTGCCAGTGGGGGGACAGGATCTAACTATGGCTACACCTTC.

This rearrangement joins TRBV6-2 or TRBV6-3 to TRBJ1-1, with 8 bases that match TRBD1. This CDR3 is built from 17 residues. CDR1 is MNHEY, CDR2 SVGEGT, per germline. Losses at the gene ends were 2 bases for V and 0 bases for J; bases not matched to a gene: 8. The CDR3, as DNA: TGTGCCAGCAGTTACACAAAAGGACAGGGTATGAACACTGAAGCTTTCTTT. Its protein is CASSYTKGQGMNTEAFF.

The chain links TRBV19 to TRBJ2-4, with D perhaps assigned TRBD1 or TRBD2 (5 bases each). CDR1 is LNHDA and CDR2 is SQIVND in the germline V gene (reference sequence). The CDR3 runs 15 residues. Between the trimmed V and J ends, which lost 5 bases and 0 bases, there was a span of 11 bases. The CDR3 spells CASSGLGVAKNIQYF. In DNA, the CDR3 is TGTGCCAGTAGTGGCTTGGGGGTAGCCAAAAACATTCAGTACTTC.

J is TRBJ2-2 and V is TRBV2; TRBD1 aligns across 8 bases. Germline assignment: CDR1 SNHLY and CDR2 FYNNEI. The CDR3 runs 15 residues. Trimming removed 4 bases from V and 7 bases from J; junction bases left unmatched: 8. The CDR3 region has the DNA TGTGCCAGCAGTGGCCCGGGACAGGACGGCGGGGAGCTGTTTTTT. Its protein is CASSGPGQDGGELFF.

This clone was detected only once. The rearrangement joins TRBV19 to TRBJ2-3; no clear D gene. Germline lookup yields CDR1 LNHDA and CDR2 SQIVND (reference sequence). The CDR3 covers 11 residues. Trimming cost V 6 bases and J 4 bases, with 5 bases left between them. This chain's CDR3 is CASSFSDTQYF. DNA of the CDR3: TGTGCCAGTAGCTTTTCAGATACGCAGTATTTT.

CDR3: CASSLSRGLGNQPQHF. The CDR3 nucleotides read TGTGCCAGCAGTTTATCCAGGGGGCTTGGCAATCAGCCCCAGCATTTT. V gene TRBV27 combines with J gene TRBJ1-5, with TRBD1 matching over 8 bases. The CDR3 totals 16 residues. Trimming at V came to 0 bases and at J to 2 bases, leaving 3 bases not matched to a gene. The germline gives CDR1 MNHEY, CDR2 SMNVEV (reference sequence).

This chain links TRBV6-5 with TRBJ2-1; tentatively, D is TRBD1 or TRBD2 (5 bases each). The CDR3 contains 12 residues. Germline CDR1 and CDR2: MNHEY and SVGAGI. V shed 6 bases and J shed 7 bases, with 10 bases lying between them. CDR3 sequence (DNA): TGTGCCAGCAGACGAGGGGAGAATGAGCAGTTCTTC. It is translated as CASRRGENEQFF.